This is a list of T cell receptor beta chains from one sample in a study of CXCR3 chemokines and chemotherapy response in bladder cancer. TCRdb passed the PCR reads through MiXCR, listing each CDR3 protein once. The data show 950 to 1,500 distinct CDR3 sequences, about 18% seen once. The sample here was taken from a patient whose treatment included neoadjuvant chemotherapy. These receptors all come from a human donor with bladder cancer that did not respond to neoadjuvant chemotherapy. Both conserved end residues are trimmed from each CDR3. Clone size appears in some rows only: once, few, many, or a class for an expanded clone.

v_gene	abundance	CDR3aa
TRBV6-5	medium-sized	ASSYSTPTHTEAF
TRBV10-1	many	ASSFSYTGELF
TRBV20-1	medium-sized	SAHGTGGYNEQF
TRBV11-1	medium-sized	ASSPRTEGYGYT
TRBV19	.	ASSRQGMRVNQPQH
TRBV20-1	many	SATTGGNQPQH
TRBV12-5	many	ASGFAQYTEAF
TRBV5-1	many	ASSLDQGFHSPLH
TRBV12-3/TRBV12-4	many	ASSQQFSGNTIY
TRBV11-2	many	ASSPRVGDNEQF
TRBV12-3/TRBV12-4	many	ASTAGQGKYEQY
TRBV7-9	.	ASSFQGDEKLF
TRBV12-3/TRBV12-4	many	ASSSYLGQSEQY
TRBV12-3/TRBV12-4	many	ASRTSGTYEQY
TRBV6-6	medium-sized	ASSYPRRGDEKLF
TRBV13	many	ASSWRLGGAGNEKLF
TRBV7-2	medium-sized	ASSVQTSGRRTSTDTQY
TRBV12-3/TRBV12-4	many	ATSRGNYGYT
TRBV6-1	medium-sized	ASSEALGFDRRDDQPQH
TRBV10-3	large	AISESIETTEAF
TRBV7-2	medium-sized	ASSLSGGGAAAEAF
TRBV19	once	ASSPLAGVQPQH
TRBV29-1	medium-sized	SATGGQYNEQF
TRBV6-5	medium-sized	ASSYSGTSGGRSTDTQY
TRBV25-1	many	ASGVGGGTEAF
TRBV19	.	ASTPGQGSSYNEQF
TRBV5-5	many	ASRGYSGTGELF
TRBV12-3/TRBV12-4	many	ASSFDETQY
TRBV7-2	few	ASSSPSRYSEAF
TRBV7-2	medium-sized	ASSLGGVEQY
TRBV6-1	.	ASSGRGSSFTLYGYT